The 25 T cell receptor beta chains listed next were all sequenced from one sample in a study of T cells of healthy individuals. TCRdb recomputed calls from the 5' RACE reads with MiXCR, one row per CDR3 protein. The sample holds 60,000 to 75,000 distinct CDR3 sequences, roughly 16% seen once. The source is a human donor in good health.

This clonotype was counted at least ten times. The V call is TRBV28, the J call TRBJ2-5; D perhaps matches TRBD2 (6 bases). Trimming removed 6 bases at V and 10 bases at J, with 27 bases between. CDR1 is MDHEN, CDR2 SYDVKM, per germline. This CDR3 spans 16 amino acids. The CDR3 is CASSLRRGGFPQDQYF. Written as DNA, the CDR3 is TGTGCCAGCAGCCTACGGAGGGGCGGGTTTCCCCAAGACCAGTACTTC.

This clonotype was counted many times. This sequence joins TRBV6-5 and TRBJ1-2, with 8 bases that match TRBD1. Germline values: CDR1 MNHEY, CDR2 SVGAGI. This CDR3 is 13 amino acids long. J was trimmed by 8 bases and V by 7 bases; bases with no gene match: 9. The CDR3 DNA reads as TGTGCCAGCACCAACAGGGGGAGAAGGGGCTACACCTTC. Translation gives CASTNRGRRGYTF.

The gene calls are TRBV2 and TRBJ2-3; 11 nucleotides agree with TRBD2. The ends lost 1 base at V and 5 bases at J; junction bases unmatched: 11. Germline lookup yields CDR1 SNHLY and CDR2 FYNNEI. The CDR3 extends over 18 amino acids. CDR3 coding DNA: TGTGCCAGCAGTGAAGGGGCTAGCGGGAGGCGGTATCGAGATACGCAGTATTTT. Its translation is CASSEGASGRRYRDTQYF.

J is TRBJ2-7 and V is TRBV28; 7 bases are shared with TRBD1. V shed 4 bases, J shed 3 bases, and the junction held 12 bases outside the gene matches. The length of the CDR3 is 16 residues. CDR1 is MDHEN, CDR2 SYDVKM, per germline. The DNA of the CDR3 is TGTGCCAGCAGTTCTAGGGGACAGCCGGCCCTCTACGAGCAGTACTTC. Residues: CASSSRGQPALYEQYF.

There are a few counts of this clonotype. The gene calls are TRBV7-9 and TRBJ2-2, with D hard to call. The V gene lost 0 bases and the J gene lost 5 bases, with 10 bases spanning the gap. The germline V gene has CDR1 SEHNR and CDR2 FQNEAQ (reference sequence). The CDR3 has 15 residues. The CDR3 nucleotides are TGTGCCAGCAGCTTAGCCCGATGGGCGACCGGGGAGCTGTTTTTT. Its protein product is CASSLARWATGELFF.

This clonotype was seen a few times. This chain connects TRBV12-3 or TRBV12-4 to TRBJ2-4; D gene unclear. The CDR3 contains 11 residues. V was clipped by 3 bases and J by 8 bases, with 5 bases between them. CDR3 DNA: TGTGCCAGCAGTTTTGGGGACATTCAGTACTTC. As protein: CASSFGDIQYF.

There are a few counts of this clonotype. The chain joins TRBV9 to TRBJ1-6, with 7 positions matching TRBD1. Germline V CDR1 and CDR2: SGDLS, YYNGEE. This CDR3 is 17 amino acids long. With V trimmed by 3 bases and J by 5 bases, 11 bases remained unmatched. The CDR3 sequence is CASSAPARTGNNSPLHF. CDR3 sequence (DNA): TGTGCCAGCAGCGCCCCGGCCCGGACAGGAAATAATTCACCCCTCCACTTT.

This clonotype showed up many times. The chain joins TRBV28 to TRBJ2-1; 8 bases fit TRBD2. Germline V gives CDR1 MDHEN, CDR2 SYDVKM. V dropped 5 bases and J dropped 6; count of bases not matched to a gene: 12. The CDR3 runs to 16 residues. The CDR3, as DNA: TGTGCCAGCAGTCGACTAGCCGGGGGGACTAGCAATGAGCAGTTCTTC. This codes for CASSRLAGGTSNEQFF.

This chain joins TRBV19 and TRBJ2-3; 11 bases match TRBD2. Germline CDR1 reads LNHDA; CDR2 reads SQIVND (reference sequence). Trimming took 10 bases from V and 4 from J; bases not matched to a gene: 7. This CDR3 has 14 amino acids. The CDR3 sequence is CATKLAGDADTQYF. The CDR3 DNA reads TGTGCCACGAAACTAGCGGGAGACGCAGATACGCAGTATTTT.

The chain is built from TRBV5-5 and TRBJ2-1; possibly TRBD2 for D (6 bases). Per the germline V gene, CDR1 is SGHKS and CDR2 is YYEKEE (reference sequence). Trimming pared 1 base from V and 5 bases from J, leaving 10 bases between. The length of the CDR3 is 14 residues. CDR3 coding DNA: TGTGCCAGCAGCTTGCCGGGACTCCACAATGAGCAGTTCTTC. Amino acid sequence: CASSLPGLHNEQFF. Combining the CDR3 with reference TRBV5-5 and TRBJ2-1 gives the whole variable domain DAGVTQSPTHLIKTRGQQVTLRCSPISGHKSVSWYQQVLGQGPQFIFQYYEKEERGRGNFPDRFSARQFPNYSSELNVNALLLGDSALYLCASSLPGLHNEQFFGPGTRLTVL.

This clonotype was counted ten times or more. This chain links TRBV5-1 with TRBJ2-5; TRBD2 might be the D (5 bases). V lost 2 bases and J lost 3, with 11 bases in between. This CDR3 spans 14 amino acids. From germline, CDR1 is SGHRS and CDR2 YFSETQ. The CDR3 sequence: CASSFGRREETQYF. The CDR3 coding sequence is TGCGCCAGCAGCTTCGGCAGGCGGGAAGAGACCCAGTACTTC. The entire variable domain, with the rest obtained from reference TRBV5-1 and TRBJ2-5, is as follows: KAGVTQTPRYLIKTRGQQVTLSCSPISGHRSVSWYQQTPGQGLQFLFEYFSETQRNKGNFPGRFSGRQFSNSRSEMNVSTLELGDSALYLCASSFGRREETQYFGPGTRLLVL.

This clonotype has at least ten counts. The chain recombines TRBV27 with TRBJ1-2; 7 nucleotides align to TRBD1. The CDR3 consists of 15 residues. The trim removed 5 bases at V and 4 bases at J, leaving 10 bases unmatched. Germline CDR1 MNHEY, CDR2 SMNVEV (reference sequence). CDR3 nucleotide sequence: TGTGCCAGCAGTAGCCAGGACAGGCACTTCTATGGCTACACCTTC. Translating it yields CASSSQDRHFYGYTF.

This clonotype was seen ten or more times. The V call is TRBV20-1, the J call TRBJ1-4; 11 bases match TRBD1. V dropped 6 bases and J dropped 7; count of bases not matched to a gene: 4. Per germline, CDR1 DFQATT and CDR2 SNEGSKA (reference sequence). There are 13 residues in the CDR3. The chain's CDR3 is CSARDRGSEKLFF. CDR3 DNA sequence: TGCAGTGCCAGGGACAGGGGGAGTGAAAAACTGTTTTTT.

The sample holds many counts of this clonotype. J is TRBJ2-3 and V is TRBV12-3 or TRBV12-4, with D perhaps matching TRBD1 (5 bases). V was trimmed by 0 bases and J by 1 base, leaving 5 bases between them. The CDR3 sequence is 14 residues long. The CDR3 here is CASSLARGTDTQYF. The CDR3 DNA sequence: TGTGCCAGCAGTTTAGCCAGGGGCACAGATACGCAGTATTTT.

This clonotype has at least ten counts. For the CDR3, the DNA is TGCGCCAGCAGCCAGACCGGGACCACTAACACCGGGGAGCTGTTTTTT. This sequence encodes CASSQTGTTNTGELFF. The rearrangement links TRBV4-1 to TRBJ2-2; D could derive from TRBD1 or TRBD2 (5 bases each). The germline V gene encodes CDR1 MGHRA and CDR2 YSYEKL. CDR3 length: 16 residues. Trimming removed 3 bases at V and 2 bases at J, with 13 bases between.

Worth noting for this clonotype: A much larger clone differs from this one at a single base, so this may be a read error. The chain has TRBV7-9 and TRBJ1-5; D is uncertain. The CDR3 is made up of 13 amino acids. V lost 3 bases and J 2 bases, leaving 5 bases between the germline ends. Germline V gene data show CDR1 as SEHNR and CDR2 as FQNEAQ (reference sequence). In nucleotides, the CDR3 is TGTGCCAGCAGCTTCGAGGGCAATCAGCCCCAGCATTTT. Protein sequence: CASSFEGNQPQHF.

The table lists this clonotype with many counts. This chain joins TRBV24-1 and TRBJ1-5; D is perhaps TRBD1 (5 bases). CDR3 length: 14 residues. CDR1 and CDR2 from the germline V gene are KGHDR and SFDVKD. Trimming left V 4 bases short and J 3 bases short, with 9 bases between. The CDR3 reads CATSDSTVNQPQHF. CDR3 DNA: TGTGCCACCAGTGACTCGACAGTCAATCAGCCCCAGCATTTT.

This clonotype has ten or more counts. A junction boundary mismatches the germline segment, possibly from a read error. The chain links TRBV27 to TRBJ2-3; D ambiguous. Germline V gene sequence: CDR1 MNHEY, CDR2 SMNVEV (reference sequence). This CDR3 comprises 14 residues. Here the CDR3 reads CASTLASSTDTQYF. CDR3 nucleotide sequence: TGTGCCAGCACTTTAGCATCTAGCACAGATACGCAGTATTTT.

In its sample, this clonotype was seen a few times. The V gene is TRBV9, the J gene TRBJ2-7, with D perhaps matching TRBD1 or TRBD2 (5 bases each). Germline CDR1 reads SGDLS; CDR2 reads YYNGEE. The CDR3 runs to 14 residues. V was shortened by 0 bases and J by 6 bases, with 13 bases between the two germline ends. Here the CDR3 DNA reads TGTGCCAGCAGCGTAGAGGGACCATCGGGCGAGCAGTACTTC. This codes for CASSVEGPSGEQYF.

This clonotype showed up many times. This rearrangement joins TRBV19 to TRBJ2-4, with TRBD2 identical over 10 bases. Germline values: CDR1 LNHDA, CDR2 SQIVND (reference sequence). The ends lost 10 bases at V and 8 bases at J; junction bases unmatched: 2. The CDR3 has 11 residues. As DNA, the CDR3 is TGTGCCACTAGCGGGGGTGACATTCAGTACTTC. It encodes CATSGGDIQYF.

The chain is built from TRBV9 and TRBJ2-5; 8 bases agree with TRBD2. The CDR3 is 14 amino acids. Germline values: CDR1 SGDLS, CDR2 YYNGEE. The ends lost 0 bases at V and 4 bases at J; junction bases unmatched: 2. The CDR3 loop is CASSVESGGETQYF. The CDR3 DNA reads as TGTGCCAGCAGCGTAGAGAGCGGGGGAGAGACCCAGTACTTC.

This clonotype was seen only a few times. CDR3 DNA sequence: TGCGCCAGCAGCCAATTCTTTAGGACAGGGGGATATGGCTACACCTTC. This sequence encodes CASSQFFRTGGYGYTF. The chain carries TRBV4-1 and TRBJ1-2; 10 bases align to TRBD1. Per the germline V gene, CDR1 is MGHRA and CDR2 is YSYEKL. This CDR3 is built from 16 residues. Losses at the gene ends were 2 bases for V and 5 bases for J; bases not matched to a gene: 8.

CDR3 DNA: TGTGCCAGCAGTTCGTACGGCAGGGCGAGTGAAAAACTGTTTTTT. It encodes CASSSYGRASEKLFF. The V and J genes are TRBV28 and TRBJ1-4, with D maybe TRBD1 (5 bases). Germline values: CDR1 MDHEN, CDR2 SYDVKM. V dropped 4 bases and J dropped 7 bases, with 16 bases sitting between them. The CDR3 is made up of 15 amino acids.

This clonotype was picked up many times. This chain joins TRBV27 and TRBJ2-3, with 11 nucleotides matching TRBD2. The germline gives CDR1 MNHEY, CDR2 SMNVEV (reference sequence). The CDR3 length is 16 residues. V lost 5 bases, J lost 3 bases, and 7 bases stayed unmatched. This chain's CDR3 is CASSAASGRWTDTQYF. For the CDR3, the DNA is TGTGCCAGCAGTGCGGCTAGCGGGAGGTGGACAGATACGCAGTATTTT.

The table lists this clonotype with a few counts. This chain joins TRBV5-1 and TRBJ1-2; 9 nucleotides match TRBD1. V was clipped by 5 bases and J by 3 bases; unmatched bases: 5. The germline V gene has CDR1 SGHRS and CDR2 YFSETQ. The CDR3 runs 14 residues. The CDR3 DNA follows: TGCGCCAGCAGGGGCTGGACAGGGGACTATGGCTACACCTTC. Translating gives CASRGWTGDYGYTF.